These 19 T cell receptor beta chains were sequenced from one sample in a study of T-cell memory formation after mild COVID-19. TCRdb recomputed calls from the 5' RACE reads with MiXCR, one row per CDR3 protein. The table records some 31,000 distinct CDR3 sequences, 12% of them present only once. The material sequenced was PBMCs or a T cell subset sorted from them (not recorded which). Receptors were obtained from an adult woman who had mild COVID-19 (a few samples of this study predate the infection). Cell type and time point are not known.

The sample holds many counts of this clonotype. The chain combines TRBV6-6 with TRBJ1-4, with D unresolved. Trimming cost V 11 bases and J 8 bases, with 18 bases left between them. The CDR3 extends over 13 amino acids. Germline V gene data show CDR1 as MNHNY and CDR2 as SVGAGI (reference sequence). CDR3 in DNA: TGTGCCGCTAGTAAGGGTTTGCGCGAAAAACTGTTTTTT. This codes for CAASKGLREKLFF.

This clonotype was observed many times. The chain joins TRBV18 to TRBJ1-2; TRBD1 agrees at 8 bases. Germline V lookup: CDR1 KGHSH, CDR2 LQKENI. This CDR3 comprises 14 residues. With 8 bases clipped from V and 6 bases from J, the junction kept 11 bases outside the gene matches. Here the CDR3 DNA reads TGTGCCAGCGCTCCTCAGGGGGCAGGGAATGGCTACACCTTC. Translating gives CASAPQGAGNGYTF.

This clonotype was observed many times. The CDR3 protein is CASRMGEQEWGSPLHF. CDR3 bases: TGTGCCAGTAGGATGGGGGAACAGGAATGGGGTTCACCCCTCCACTTT. The V and J genes are TRBV19 and TRBJ1-6; D is possibly TRBD1 (5 bases). CDR3 length equals 16 residues. CDR1 and CDR2 from the germline V gene are LNHDA and SQIVND (reference sequence). V was cut by 6 bases and J by 9 bases, with 21 bases left in between. Supplemented by reference TRBV19 and TRBJ1-6, the full variable domain reads DGGITQSPKYLFRKEGQNVTLSCEQNLNHDAMYWYRQDPGQGLRLIYYSQIVNDFQKGDIAEGYSVSREKKESFPLTVTSAQKNPTAFYLCASRMGEQEWGSPLHFGNGTRLTVT.

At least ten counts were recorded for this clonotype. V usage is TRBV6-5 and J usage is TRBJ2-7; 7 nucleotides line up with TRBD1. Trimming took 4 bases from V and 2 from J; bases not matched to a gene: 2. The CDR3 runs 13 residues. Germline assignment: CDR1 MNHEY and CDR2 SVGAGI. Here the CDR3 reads CASSLDRTYEQYF. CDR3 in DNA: TGTGCCAGCAGTTTGGACAGGACCTACGAGCAGTACTTC.

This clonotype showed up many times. For the CDR3, the DNA is TGTGCCAGCAGTTACAATGAGCAGTTCTTC. Residues: CASSYNEQFF. The V and J genes are TRBV6-6 and TRBJ2-1; D gene uncertain. The germline V gene encodes CDR1 MNHNY and CDR2 SVGAGI (reference sequence). This CDR3 contains 10 residues. Trimming pared 2 bases from V and 7 bases from J, leaving 0 bases between.

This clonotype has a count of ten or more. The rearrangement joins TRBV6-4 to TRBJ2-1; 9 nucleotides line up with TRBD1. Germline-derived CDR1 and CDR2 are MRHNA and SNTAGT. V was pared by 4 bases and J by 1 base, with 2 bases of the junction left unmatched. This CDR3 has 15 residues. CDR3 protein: CASSVDRGSYNEQFF. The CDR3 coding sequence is TGTGCCAGCAGTGTTGACAGGGGGTCCTACAATGAGCAGTTCTTC.

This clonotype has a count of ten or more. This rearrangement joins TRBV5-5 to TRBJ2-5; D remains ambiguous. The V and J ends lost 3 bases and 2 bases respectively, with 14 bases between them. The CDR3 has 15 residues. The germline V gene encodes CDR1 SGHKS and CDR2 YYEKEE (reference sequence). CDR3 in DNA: TGTGCCAGCAGCTCTTTAACAGCACCGCAAGAGACCCAGTACTTC. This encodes CASSSLTAPQETQYF.

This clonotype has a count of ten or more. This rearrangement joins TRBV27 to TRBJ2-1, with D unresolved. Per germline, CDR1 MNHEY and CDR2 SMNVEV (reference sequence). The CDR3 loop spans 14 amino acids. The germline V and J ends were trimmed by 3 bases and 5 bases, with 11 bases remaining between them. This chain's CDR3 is CASSLYPIHNEQFF. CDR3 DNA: TGTGCCAGCAGTTTGTACCCAATCCACAATGAGCAGTTCTTC.

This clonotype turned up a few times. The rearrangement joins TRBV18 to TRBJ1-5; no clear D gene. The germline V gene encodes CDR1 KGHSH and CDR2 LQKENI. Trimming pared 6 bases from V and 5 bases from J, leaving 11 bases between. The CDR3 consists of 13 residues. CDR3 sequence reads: CASSRQTYQPQHF. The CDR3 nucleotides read TGTGCCAGCTCCCGACAAACCTATCAGCCCCAGCATTTT. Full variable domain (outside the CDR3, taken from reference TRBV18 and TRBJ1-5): NAGVMQNPRHLVRRRGQEARLRCSPMKGHSHVYWYRQLPEEGLKFMVYLQKENIIDESGMPKERFSAEFPKEGPSILRIQQVVRGDSAAYFCASSRQTYQPQHFGDGTRLSIL.

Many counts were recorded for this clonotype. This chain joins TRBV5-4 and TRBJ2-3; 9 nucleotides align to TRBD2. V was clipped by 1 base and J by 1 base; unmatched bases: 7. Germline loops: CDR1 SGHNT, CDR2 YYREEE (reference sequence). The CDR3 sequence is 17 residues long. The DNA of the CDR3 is TGTGCCAGCAGCTTGATGGCGGGGGGGCCGGGCACAGATACGCAGTATTTT. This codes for CASSLMAGGPGTDTQYF.

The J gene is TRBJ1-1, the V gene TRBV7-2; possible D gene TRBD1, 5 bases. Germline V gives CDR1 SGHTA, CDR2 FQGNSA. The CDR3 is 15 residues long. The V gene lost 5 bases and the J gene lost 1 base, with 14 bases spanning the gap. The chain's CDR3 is CASSPGLAKNTEAFF. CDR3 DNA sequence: TGTGCCAGCAGCCCGGGACTAGCAAAGAACACTGAAGCTTTCTTT.

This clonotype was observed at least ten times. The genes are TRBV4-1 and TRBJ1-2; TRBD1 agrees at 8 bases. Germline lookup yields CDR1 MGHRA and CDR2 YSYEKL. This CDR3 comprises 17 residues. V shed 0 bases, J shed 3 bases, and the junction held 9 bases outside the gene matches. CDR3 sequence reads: CASSQEAGGSIDYGYTF. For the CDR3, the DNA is TGCGCCAGCAGCCAAGAAGCAGGGGGCTCCATCGACTATGGCTACACCTTC.

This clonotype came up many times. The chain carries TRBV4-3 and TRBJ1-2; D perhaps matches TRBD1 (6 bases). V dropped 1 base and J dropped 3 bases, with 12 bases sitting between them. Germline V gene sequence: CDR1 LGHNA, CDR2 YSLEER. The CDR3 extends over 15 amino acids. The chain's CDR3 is CASSQARGGDYGYTF. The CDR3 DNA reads TGCGCCAGCAGCCAAGCCAGGGGAGGAGACTATGGCTACACCTTC.

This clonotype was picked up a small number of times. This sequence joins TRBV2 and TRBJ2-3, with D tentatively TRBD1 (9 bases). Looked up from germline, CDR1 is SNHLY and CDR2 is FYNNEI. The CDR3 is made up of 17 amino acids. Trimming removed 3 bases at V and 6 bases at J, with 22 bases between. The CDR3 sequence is CASSEVAGQGVGDTQYF. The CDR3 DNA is TGTGCCAGCAGTGAGGTAGCGGGACAGGGTGTCGGTGATACGCAGTATTTT.

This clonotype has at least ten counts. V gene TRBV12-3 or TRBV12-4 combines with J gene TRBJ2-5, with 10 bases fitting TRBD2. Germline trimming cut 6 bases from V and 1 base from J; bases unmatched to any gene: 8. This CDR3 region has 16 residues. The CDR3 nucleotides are TGTGCCAGCAGCTACGGACTAGCGGTGAGCCAAGAGACCCAGTACTTC. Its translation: CASSYGLAVSQETQYF.

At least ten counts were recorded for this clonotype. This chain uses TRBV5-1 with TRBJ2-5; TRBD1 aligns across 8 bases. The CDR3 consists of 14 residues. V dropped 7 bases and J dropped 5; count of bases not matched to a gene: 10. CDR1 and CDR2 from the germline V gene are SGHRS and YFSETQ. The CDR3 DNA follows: TGCGCCAGCCCGCGGGACAGGAGTTTCGAGACCCAGTACTTC. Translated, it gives CASPRDRSFETQYF.

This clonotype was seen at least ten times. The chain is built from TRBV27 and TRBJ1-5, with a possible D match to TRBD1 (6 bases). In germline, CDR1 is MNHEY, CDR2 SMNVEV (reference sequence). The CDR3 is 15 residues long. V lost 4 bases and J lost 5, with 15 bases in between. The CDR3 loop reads CASSSTGLNYQPQHF. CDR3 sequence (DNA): TGTGCCAGCAGTTCGACAGGCCTAAATTATCAGCCCCAGCATTTT.

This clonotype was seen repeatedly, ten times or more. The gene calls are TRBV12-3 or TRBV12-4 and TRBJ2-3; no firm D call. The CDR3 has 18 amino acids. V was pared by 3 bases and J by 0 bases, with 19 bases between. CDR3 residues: CASSFIGMLSASTDTQYF. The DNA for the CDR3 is TGTGCCAGCAGTTTCATAGGCATGCTATCAGCTAGCACAGATACGCAGTATTTT.

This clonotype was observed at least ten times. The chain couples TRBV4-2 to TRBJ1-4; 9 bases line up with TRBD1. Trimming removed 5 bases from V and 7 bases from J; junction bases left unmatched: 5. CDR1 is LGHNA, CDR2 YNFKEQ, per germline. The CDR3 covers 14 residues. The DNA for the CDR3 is TGTGCCAGCAGCTCCGGACAGGGGACTGAAAAACTGTTTTTT. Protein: CASSSGQGTEKLFF.